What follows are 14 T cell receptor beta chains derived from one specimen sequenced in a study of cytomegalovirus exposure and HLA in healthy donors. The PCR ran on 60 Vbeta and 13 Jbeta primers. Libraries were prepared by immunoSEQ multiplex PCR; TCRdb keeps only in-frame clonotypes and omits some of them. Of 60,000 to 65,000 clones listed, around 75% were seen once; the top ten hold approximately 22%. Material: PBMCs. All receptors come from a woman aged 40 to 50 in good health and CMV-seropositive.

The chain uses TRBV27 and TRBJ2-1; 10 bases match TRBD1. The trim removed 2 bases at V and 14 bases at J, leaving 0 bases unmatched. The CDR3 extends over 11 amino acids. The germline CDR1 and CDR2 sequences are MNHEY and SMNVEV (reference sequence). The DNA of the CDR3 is TGTGCCAGCAGTTTAGGGACAGGGGAGTTCTTC. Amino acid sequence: CASSLGTGEFF.

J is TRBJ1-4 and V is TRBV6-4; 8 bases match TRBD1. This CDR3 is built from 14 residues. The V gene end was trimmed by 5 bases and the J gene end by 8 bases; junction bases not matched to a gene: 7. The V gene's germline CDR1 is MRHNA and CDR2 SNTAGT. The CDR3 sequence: CASSWTGRNEKLFF. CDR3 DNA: TGTGCCAGCAGTTGGACAGGGAGGAACGAAAAACTGTTTTTT.

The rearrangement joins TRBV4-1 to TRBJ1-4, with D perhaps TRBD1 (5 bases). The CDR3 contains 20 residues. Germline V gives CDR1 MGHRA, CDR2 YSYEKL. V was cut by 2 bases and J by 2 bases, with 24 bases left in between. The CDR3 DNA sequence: TGCGCCAGCAGCCAATTCGGGGCGGGGCAGGTGGGGAGTACTAATGAAAAACTGTTTTTT. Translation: CASSQFGAGQVGSTNEKLFF.

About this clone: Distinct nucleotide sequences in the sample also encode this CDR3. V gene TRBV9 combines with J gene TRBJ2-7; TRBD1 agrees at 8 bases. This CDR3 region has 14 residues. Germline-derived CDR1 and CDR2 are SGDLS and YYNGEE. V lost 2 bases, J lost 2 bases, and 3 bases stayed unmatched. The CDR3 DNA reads TGTGCCAGCAGCGTGGGACAGGCTACCTACGAGCAGTACTTC. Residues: CASSVGQATYEQYF.

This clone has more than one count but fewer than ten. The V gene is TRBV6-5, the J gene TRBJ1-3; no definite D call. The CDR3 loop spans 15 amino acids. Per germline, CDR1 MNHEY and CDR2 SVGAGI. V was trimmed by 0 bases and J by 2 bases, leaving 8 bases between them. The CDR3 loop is CASSYSREAGNTIYF. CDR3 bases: TGTGCCAGCAGTTACTCGAGGGAAGCTGGAAACACCATATATTTT.

The CDR3 protein is CASRTTGVNTEAFF. The CDR3 DNA is TGTGCCAGTAGAACGACAGGGGTGAACACTGAAGCTTTCTTT. The chain combines TRBV19 with TRBJ1-1; 8 bases agree with TRBD1. This CDR3 comprises 14 residues. J lost 0 bases, V lost 6 bases, and 3 bases had no gene match. Germline V CDR1 and CDR2: LNHDA, SQIVND (reference sequence).

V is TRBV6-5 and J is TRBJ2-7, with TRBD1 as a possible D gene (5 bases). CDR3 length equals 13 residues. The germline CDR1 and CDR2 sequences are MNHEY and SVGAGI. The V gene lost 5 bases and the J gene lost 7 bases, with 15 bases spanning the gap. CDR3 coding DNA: TGTGCCAGCAGTGAACAGGCCCCTACGGAGCAGTACTTC. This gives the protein CASSEQAPTEQYF.

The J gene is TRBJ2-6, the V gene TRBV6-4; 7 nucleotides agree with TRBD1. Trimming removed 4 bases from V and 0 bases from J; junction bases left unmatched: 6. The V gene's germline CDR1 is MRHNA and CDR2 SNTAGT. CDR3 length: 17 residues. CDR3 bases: TGTGCCAGCAGTGCAGAACAGGGGCTCTCTGGGGCCAACGTCCTGACTTTC. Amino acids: CASSAEQGLSGANVLTF.

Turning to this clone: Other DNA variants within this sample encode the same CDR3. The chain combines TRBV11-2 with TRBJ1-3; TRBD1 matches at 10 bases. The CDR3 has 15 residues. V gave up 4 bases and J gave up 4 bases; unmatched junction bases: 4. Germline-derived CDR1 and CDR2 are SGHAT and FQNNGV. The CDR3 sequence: CASSWGQGTGNTIYF. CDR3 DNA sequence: TGTGCCAGCAGCTGGGGACAGGGGACGGGAAACACCATATATTTT.

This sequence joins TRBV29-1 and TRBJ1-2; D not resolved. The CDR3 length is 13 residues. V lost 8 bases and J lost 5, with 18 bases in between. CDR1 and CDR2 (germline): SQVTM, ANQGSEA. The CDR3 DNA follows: TGCAGCTACTTGCTTCATGATCGGTATGGCTACACCTTC. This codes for CSYLLHDRYGYTF.

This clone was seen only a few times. In nucleotides, the CDR3 is TGTGCCACCAGACTACAAGAGGGAGGCGATACGCAGTATTTT. It translates to CATRLQEGGDTQYF. The rearrangement uses TRBV7-6 and TRBJ2-3; perhaps TRBD2 as D (6 bases). This CDR3 region has 14 residues. CDR1 and CDR2 from the germline V gene are SGHVS and FNYEAQ. With 10 bases removed from V and 6 bases from J, the gap between germline ends came to 20 bases.

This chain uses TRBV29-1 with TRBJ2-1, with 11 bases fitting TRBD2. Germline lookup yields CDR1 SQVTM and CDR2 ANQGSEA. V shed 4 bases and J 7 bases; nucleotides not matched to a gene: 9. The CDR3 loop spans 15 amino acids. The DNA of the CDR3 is TGCAGCGTTGTCCAGTTAGCGGGGGGGCAAAATGAGCAGTTCTTC. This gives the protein CSVVQLAGGQNEQFF.

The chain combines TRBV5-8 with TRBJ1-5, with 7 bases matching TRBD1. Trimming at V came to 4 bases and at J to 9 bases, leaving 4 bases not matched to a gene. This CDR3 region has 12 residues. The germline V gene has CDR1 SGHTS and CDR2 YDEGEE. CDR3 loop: CASSTRDRPQHF. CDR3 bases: TGTGCCAGCAGCACCCGGGACAGGCCCCAGCATTTT.

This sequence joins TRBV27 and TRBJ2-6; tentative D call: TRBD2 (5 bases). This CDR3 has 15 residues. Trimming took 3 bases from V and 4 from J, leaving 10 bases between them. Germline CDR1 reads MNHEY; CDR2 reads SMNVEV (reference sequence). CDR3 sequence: CASSLSLVGANVLTF. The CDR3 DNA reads TGTGCCAGCAGTTTGTCACTAGTAGGGGCCAACGTCCTGACTTTC.